The rows below give T cell receptor beta chains drawn from one sample of a study of human T cells and chemical hapten exposure. Each CDR3 protein is one row after TCRdb ran MiXCR on the RACE reads. The repertoire includes 80,000 to 95,000 distinct CDR3 sequences, 11% of them detected once, and over 2% sits in the top ten. This specimen was whole blood, taken in connection with sensitization to the hapten diphenylcyclopropenone (DPC). Receptor source: a man aged 40-49 years with alopecia areata. Some clones in this sample may be carry-over from other donors' samples. Both conserved end residues are part of each CDR3. The D gene is left open where the match is weak. Part of the rows lack a size; the others show once, few, many or a class for expanded clones.

CDR3aa | CDR3nt | d_gene | v_gene | abundance | j_gene
CASSPMTGLAGGLIYEQYF | TGTGCCAGCAGCCCTATGACGGGACTAGCGGGAGGATTAATCTACGAGCAGTACTTC | TRBD2 | TRBV7-9 | few | TRBJ2-7
CASSRTGELFF | TGTGCCAGCAGCCGTACCGGGGAGCTGTTTTTT | NA | TRBV11-1 | NA | TRBJ2-2
CASSAAGTGYNEQYF | TGTGCCAGCAGTGCAGCCGGGACAGGGTACAACGAGCAGTACTTC | TRBD1 | TRBV2 | NA | TRBJ2-7
CASSYVGQLLPGNTIYF | TGTGCCAGCAGTTACGTGGGACAACTCTTACCTGGGAACACCATATATTTT | NA | TRBV6-2/TRBV6-3 | NA | TRBJ1-3
CASSLAILRTDTQYF | TGTGCCAGCAGTTTAGCGATCCTTCGCACAGATACGCAGTATTTT | NA | TRBV12-3/TRBV12-4 | few | TRBJ2-3
CASSPIAGHEQFF | TGTGCCAGCAGCCCTATAGCGGGGCATGAGCAGTTCTTC | TRBD2 | TRBV11-3 | NA | TRBJ2-1
CASSPHLRMGNQPQHF | TGTGCCAGCAGTCCCCACTTAAGGATGGGCAATCAGCCCCAGCATTTT | NA | TRBV6-2/TRBV6-3 | many | TRBJ1-5
CASSSHRRDQDTQYF | TGTGCCAGCAGTTCCCATCGTAGGGACCAGGATACGCAGTATTTT | NA | TRBV6-2/TRBV6-3 | many | TRBJ2-3
CASSQGTSGRVTDTQYF | TGCGCCAGCAGCCAAGGGACTAGCGGTAGGGTGACAGATACGCAGTATTTT | TRBD2 | TRBV4-3 | few | TRBJ2-3
CSAKTGEGYTF | TGCAGTGCAAAGACAGGGGAAGGCTACACCTTC | TRBD1 | TRBV20-1 | few | TRBJ1-2
CASSVEGQGEPQHF | TGTGCCAGCAGCGTAGAGGGACAGGGTGAGCCCCAGCATTTT | TRBD1 | TRBV9 | NA | TRBJ1-5
CASSLLQGTDEQYF | TGTGCCAGCAGCCTCCTACAGGGTACCGACGAGCAGTACTTC | NA | TRBV3-1 | NA | TRBJ2-7
CASSLKAGGPGEQFF | TGTGCCAGCAGCTTAAAAGCGGGAGGGCCCGGCGAGCAGTTCTTC | TRBD2 | TRBV7-9 | few | TRBJ2-1
CSVGRLNTEAFF | TGCAGCGTTGGACGGTTGAACACTGAAGCTTTCTTT | NA | TRBV29-1 | many | TRBJ1-1
CASSSVGSTDTQYF | TGTGCCAGCAGCTCGGTTGGTAGCACAGATACGCAGTATTTT | NA | TRBV11-2 | few | TRBJ2-3
CASSEGTSGRFSYNEQFF | TGCGCCAGCAGTGAAGGGACTAGCGGGAGATTCTCCTACAATGAGCAGTTCTTC | TRBD2 | TRBV10-2 | NA | TRBJ2-1
CASSVMDRPNQPQHF | TGTGCCAGCAGCGTGATGGACAGACCAAATCAGCCCCAGCATTTT | NA | TRBV11-3 | NA | TRBJ1-5
CASSSTSRNNEQFF | TGTGCCAGCAGTTCGACTAGCAGAAACAATGAGCAGTTCTTC | TRBD2 | TRBV7-2 | few | TRBJ2-1
CASSSLKRDSGNTIYF | TGTGCCAGCAGCTCACTGAAACGGGACAGCGGAAACACCATATATTTT | TRBD1 | TRBV13 | NA | TRBJ1-3
CASSNPGRVGEKLFF | TGTGCCAGCAGCAACCCGGGACGGGTGGGCGAAAAACTGTTTTTT | NA | TRBV7-2 | NA | TRBJ1-4
CASSPSNMVAGEQFF | TGCGCCAGCAGCCCGTCGAACATGGTAGCGGGAGAGCAGTTCTTC | TRBD2 | TRBV5-1 | few | TRBJ2-1
CASSSAGAGEKLFF | TGTGCCAGTAGTTCCGCAGGGGCGGGAGAAAAACTGTTTTTT | NA | TRBV19 | few | TRBJ1-4
CASSEHFIGEAFF | TGTGCCAGCAGTGAACATTTCATCGGTGAAGCTTTCTTT | NA | TRBV6-1 | NA | TRBJ1-1
CSVRGGIADTQYF | TGCAGCGTTAGAGGGGGGATTGCAGATACGCAGTATTTT | NA | TRBV29-1 | NA | TRBJ2-3
CAWRLAGSTDTQYF | TGTGCCTGGAGACTAGCGGGCTCCACAGATACGCAGTATTTT | TRBD2 | TRBV30 | many | TRBJ2-3
CSARGREGNSPLHF | TGCAGTGCTAGGGGCAGGGAGGGGAATTCACCCCTCCACTTT | NA | TRBV20-1 | many | TRBJ1-6
CASSPHTTGELFF | TGTGCCAGCAGTCCTCATACCACCGGGGAGCTGTTTTTT | NA | TRBV27 | few | TRBJ2-2
CASSLGQISNQPQHF | TGTGCCAGCAGCCTGGGACAGATTAGCAATCAGCCCCAGCATTTT | TRBD1 | TRBV7-2 | few | TRBJ1-5
CASSLTGQGFSNQPQHF | TGTGCCAGCAGTCTTACTGGACAAGGTTTCAGCAATCAGCCCCAGCATTTT | NA | TRBV27 | NA | TRBJ1-5
CASTQGPYGYTF | TGTGCCAGCACCCAGGGACCCTATGGCTACACCTTC | NA | TRBV3-1 | many | TRBJ1-2
CASSPGLAVQQTQYF | TGTGCCAGCAGCCCAGGACTAGCGGTACAGCAGACCCAGTACTTC | TRBD2 | TRBV6-6 | few | TRBJ2-5